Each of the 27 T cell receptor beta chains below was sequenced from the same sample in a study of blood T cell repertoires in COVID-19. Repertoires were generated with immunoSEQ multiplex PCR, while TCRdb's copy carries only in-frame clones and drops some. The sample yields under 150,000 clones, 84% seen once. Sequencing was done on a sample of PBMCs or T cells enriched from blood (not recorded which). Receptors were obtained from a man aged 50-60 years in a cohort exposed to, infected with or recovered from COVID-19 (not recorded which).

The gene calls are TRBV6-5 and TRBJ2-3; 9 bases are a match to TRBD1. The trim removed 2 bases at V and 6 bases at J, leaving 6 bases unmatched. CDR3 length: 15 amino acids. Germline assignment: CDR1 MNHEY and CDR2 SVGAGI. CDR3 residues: CASSYDRGSSDTQYF. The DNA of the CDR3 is TGTGCCAGCAGTTACGACAGGGGGTCCTCCGATACGCAGTATTTT.

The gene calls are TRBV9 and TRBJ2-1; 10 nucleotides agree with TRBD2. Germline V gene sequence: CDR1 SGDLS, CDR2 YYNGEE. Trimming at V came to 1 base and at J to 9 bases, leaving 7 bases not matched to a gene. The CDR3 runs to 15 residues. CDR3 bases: TGTGCCAGCAGCGTACTTCTAGCGGGAGTGGTTGAGCAGTTCTTC. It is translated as CASSVLLAGVVEQFF.

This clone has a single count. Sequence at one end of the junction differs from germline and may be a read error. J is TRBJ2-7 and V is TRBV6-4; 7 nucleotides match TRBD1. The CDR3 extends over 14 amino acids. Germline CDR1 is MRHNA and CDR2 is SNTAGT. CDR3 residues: CASSDLGTAYEQYF. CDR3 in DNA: TGTGCCAGCAGCGACTTGGGGACAGCTTACGAGCAGTACTTC.

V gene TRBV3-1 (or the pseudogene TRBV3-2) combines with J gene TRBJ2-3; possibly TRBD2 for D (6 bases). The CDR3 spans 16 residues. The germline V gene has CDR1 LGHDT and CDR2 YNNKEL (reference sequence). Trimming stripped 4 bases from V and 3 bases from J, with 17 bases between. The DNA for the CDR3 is TGTGCCAGCAGCCTTGGTCGGGAGTCGGTAACAGATACGCAGTATTTT. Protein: CASSLGRESVTDTQYF.

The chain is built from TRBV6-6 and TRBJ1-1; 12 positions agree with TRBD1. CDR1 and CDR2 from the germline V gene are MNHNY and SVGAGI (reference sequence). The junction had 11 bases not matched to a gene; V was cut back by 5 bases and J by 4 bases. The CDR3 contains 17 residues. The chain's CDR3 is CASSPPGQGALGTEAFF. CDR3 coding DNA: TGTGCCAGCAGTCCGCCGGGACAGGGGGCTCTGGGCACTGAAGCTTTCTTT.

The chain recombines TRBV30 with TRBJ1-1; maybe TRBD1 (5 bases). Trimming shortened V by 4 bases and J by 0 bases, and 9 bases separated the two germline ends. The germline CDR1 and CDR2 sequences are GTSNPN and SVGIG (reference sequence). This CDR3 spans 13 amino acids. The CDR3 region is CAWTGLMNTEAFF. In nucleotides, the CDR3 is TGTGCCTGGACAGGGTTAATGAACACTGAAGCTTTCTTT.

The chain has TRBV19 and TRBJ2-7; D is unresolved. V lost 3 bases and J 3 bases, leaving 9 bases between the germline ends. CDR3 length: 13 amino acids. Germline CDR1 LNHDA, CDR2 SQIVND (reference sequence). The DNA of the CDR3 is TGTGCCAGTAGTATCTACGCCCACTACGAGCAGTACTTC. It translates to CASSIYAHYEQYF.

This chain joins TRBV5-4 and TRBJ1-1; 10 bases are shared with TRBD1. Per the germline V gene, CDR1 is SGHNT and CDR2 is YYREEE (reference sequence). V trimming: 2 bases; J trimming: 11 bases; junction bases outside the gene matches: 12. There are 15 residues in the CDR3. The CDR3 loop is CASSFPGTGVNEAFF. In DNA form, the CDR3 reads TGTGCCAGCAGCTTTCCCGGGACAGGGGTCAATGAGGCTTTCTTT. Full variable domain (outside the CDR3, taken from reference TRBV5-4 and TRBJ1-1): ETGVTQSPTHLIKTRGQQVTLRCSSQSGHNTVSWYQQALGQGPQFIFQYYREEENGRGNFPPRFSGLQFPNYSSELNVNALELDDSALYLCASSFPGTGVNEAFFGQGTRLTVV.

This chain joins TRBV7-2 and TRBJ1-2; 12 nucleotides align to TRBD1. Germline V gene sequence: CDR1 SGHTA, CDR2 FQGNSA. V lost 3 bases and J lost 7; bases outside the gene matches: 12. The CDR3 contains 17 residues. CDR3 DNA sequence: TGTGCCAGCAGCTTCGGGGGACAGGGGGCCTCCGAGGCTGGCTACACCTTC. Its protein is CASSFGGQGASEAGYTF. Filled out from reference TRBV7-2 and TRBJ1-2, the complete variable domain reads GAGVSQSPSNKVTEKGKDVELRCDPISGHTALYWYRQSLGQGLEFLIYFQGNSAPDKSGLPSDRFSAERTGGSVSTLTIQRTQQEDSAVYLCASSFGGQGASEAGYTFGSGTRLTVV.

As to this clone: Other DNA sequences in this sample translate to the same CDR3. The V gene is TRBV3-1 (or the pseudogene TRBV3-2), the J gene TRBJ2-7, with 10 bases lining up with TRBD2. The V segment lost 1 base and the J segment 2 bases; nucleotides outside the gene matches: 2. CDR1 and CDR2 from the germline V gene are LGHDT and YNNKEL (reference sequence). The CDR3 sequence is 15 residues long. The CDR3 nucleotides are TGTGCCAGCAGCCAAGGCCTAGCGGGAGCCTACGAGCAGTACTTC. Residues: CASSQGLAGAYEQYF.

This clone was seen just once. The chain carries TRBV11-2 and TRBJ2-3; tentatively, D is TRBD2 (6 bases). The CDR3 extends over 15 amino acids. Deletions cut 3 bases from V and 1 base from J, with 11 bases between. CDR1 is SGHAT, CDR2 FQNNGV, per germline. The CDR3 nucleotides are TGTGCCAGCAGCTTTGATATAGCGGGCACAGATACGCAGTATTTT. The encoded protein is CASSFDIAGTDTQYF.

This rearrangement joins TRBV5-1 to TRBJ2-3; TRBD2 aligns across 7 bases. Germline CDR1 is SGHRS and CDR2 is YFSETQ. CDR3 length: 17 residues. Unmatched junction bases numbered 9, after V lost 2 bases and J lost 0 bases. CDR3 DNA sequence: TGCGCCAGCAGCTTCGGGGTATGGGAGGGAAGCACAGATACGCAGTATTTT. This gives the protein CASSFGVWEGSTDTQYF.

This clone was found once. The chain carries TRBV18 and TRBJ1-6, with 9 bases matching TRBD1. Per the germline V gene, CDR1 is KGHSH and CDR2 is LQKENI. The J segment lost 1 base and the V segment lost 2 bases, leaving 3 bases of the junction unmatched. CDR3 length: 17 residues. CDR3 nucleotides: TGTGCCAGCTCACCAAGACAGGGGGTTTCCTATAATTCACCCCTCCACTTT. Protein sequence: CASSPRQGVSYNSPLHF.

CDR3 DNA: TGCGCCAGCAGCCGCCAGACCCCAGGGTCGGATGAGCAGTTCTTC. Translating it yields CASSRQTPGSDEQFF. The chain couples TRBV4-1 to TRBJ2-1; D may be TRBD1 (5 bases). The length of the CDR3 is 15 residues. V lost 4 bases to trimming and J lost 8 bases, with 18 bases between them. CDR1 and CDR2 (germline): MGHRA, YSYEKL.

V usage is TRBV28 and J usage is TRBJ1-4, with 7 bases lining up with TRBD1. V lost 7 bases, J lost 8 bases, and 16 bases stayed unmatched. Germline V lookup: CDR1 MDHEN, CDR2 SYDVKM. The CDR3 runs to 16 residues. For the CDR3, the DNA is TGTGCCAGCACAACAGTCCAAACAGGGGTAAGGGAAAAACTGTTTTTT. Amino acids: CASTTVQTGVREKLFF.

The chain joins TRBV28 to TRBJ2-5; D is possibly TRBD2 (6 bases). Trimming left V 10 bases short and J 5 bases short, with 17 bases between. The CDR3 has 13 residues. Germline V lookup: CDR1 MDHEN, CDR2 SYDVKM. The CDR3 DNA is TGTGCCACCGCGTGGGGACTGGGGGAGACCCAGTACTTC. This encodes CATAWGLGETQYF. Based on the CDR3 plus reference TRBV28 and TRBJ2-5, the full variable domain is DVKVTQSSRYLVKRTGEKVFLECVQDMDHENMFWYRQDPGLGLRLIYFSYDVKMKEKGDIPEGYSVSREKKERFSLILESASTNQTSMYLCATAWGLGETQYFGPGTRLLVL.

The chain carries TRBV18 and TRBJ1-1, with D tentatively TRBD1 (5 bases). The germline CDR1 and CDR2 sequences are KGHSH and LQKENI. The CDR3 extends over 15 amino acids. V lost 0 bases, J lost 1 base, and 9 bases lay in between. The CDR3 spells CASSPPGRGNTEAFF. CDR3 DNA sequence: TGTGCCAGCTCACCACCGGGGCGCGGGAACACTGAAGCTTTCTTT.

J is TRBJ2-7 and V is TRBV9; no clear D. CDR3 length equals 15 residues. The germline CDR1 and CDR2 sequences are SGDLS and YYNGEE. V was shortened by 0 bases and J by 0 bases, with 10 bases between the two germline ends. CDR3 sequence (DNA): TGTGCCAGCAGCGTAGAGGCGGTTAGCTCCTACGAGCAGTACTTC. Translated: CASSVEAVSSYEQYF.

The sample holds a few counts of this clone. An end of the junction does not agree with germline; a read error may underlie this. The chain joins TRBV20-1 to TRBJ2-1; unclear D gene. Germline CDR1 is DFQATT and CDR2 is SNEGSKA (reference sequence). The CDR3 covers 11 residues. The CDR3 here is CSARHYDEQFF. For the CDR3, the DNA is TGCAGTGCTAGGCACTACGATGAGCAGTTCTTC.

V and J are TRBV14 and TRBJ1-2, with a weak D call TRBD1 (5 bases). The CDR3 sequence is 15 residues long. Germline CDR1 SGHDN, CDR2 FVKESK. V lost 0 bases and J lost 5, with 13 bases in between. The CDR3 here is CASSQDSGAFYGYTF. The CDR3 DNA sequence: TGTGCCAGCAGCCAAGATAGTGGGGCTTTTTATGGCTACACCTTC.

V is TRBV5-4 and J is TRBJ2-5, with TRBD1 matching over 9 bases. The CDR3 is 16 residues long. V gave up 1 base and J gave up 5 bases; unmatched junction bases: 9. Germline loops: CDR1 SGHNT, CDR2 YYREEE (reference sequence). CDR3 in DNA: TGTGCCAGCAGCTTGTTTGACAGGGGGGGAGGCGAGACCCAGTACTTC. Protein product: CASSLFDRGGGETQYF.

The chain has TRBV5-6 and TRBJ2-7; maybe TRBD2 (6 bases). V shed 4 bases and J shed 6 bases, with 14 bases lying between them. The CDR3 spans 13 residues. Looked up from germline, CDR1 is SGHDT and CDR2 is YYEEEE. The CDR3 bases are TGTGCCAGCAGCCCTGAGGCAGCGGGCGAGCAGTACTTC. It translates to CASSPEAAGEQYF.

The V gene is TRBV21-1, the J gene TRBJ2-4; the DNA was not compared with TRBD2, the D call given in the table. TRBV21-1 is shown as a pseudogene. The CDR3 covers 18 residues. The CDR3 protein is CASSKEVSSGIAKNIQYF. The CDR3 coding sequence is TGTGCCAGCAGCAAAGAAGTTTCTAGCGGAATAGCCAAAAACATTCAGTACTTC.

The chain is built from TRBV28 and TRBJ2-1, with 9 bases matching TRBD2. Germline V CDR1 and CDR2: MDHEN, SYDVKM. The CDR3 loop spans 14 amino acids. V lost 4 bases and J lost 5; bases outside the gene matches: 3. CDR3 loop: CASSSGLAHNEQFF. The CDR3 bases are TGTGCCAGCAGTTCGGGACTAGCCCACAATGAGCAGTTCTTC.

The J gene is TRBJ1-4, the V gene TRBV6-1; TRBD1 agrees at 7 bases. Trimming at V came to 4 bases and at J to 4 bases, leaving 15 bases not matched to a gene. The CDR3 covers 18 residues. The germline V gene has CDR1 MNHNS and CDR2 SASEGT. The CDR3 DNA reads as TGTGCCAGCAGTGCGGGGACAGCAACCTCCGATGTTAATGAAAAACTGTTTTTT. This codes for CASSAGTATSDVNEKLFF.

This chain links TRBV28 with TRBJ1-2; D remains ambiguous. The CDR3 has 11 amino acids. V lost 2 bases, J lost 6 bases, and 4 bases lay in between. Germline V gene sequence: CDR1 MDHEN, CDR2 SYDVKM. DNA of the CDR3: TGTGCCAGCAGTTTACTAGATGGCTACACCTTC. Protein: CASSLLDGYTF.

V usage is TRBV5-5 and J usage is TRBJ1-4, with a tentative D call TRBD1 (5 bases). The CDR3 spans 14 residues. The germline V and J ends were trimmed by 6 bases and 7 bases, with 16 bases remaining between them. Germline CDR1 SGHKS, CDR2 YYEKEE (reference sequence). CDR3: CASTLTRVAEKLFF. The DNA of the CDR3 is TGTGCCAGCACCCTGACCAGGGTTGCTGAAAAACTGTTTTTT.